Sequencing of this T cell receptor beta chain was carried out in a study of shared clonotypes between healthy human individuals. Broader study findings: Roughly 5% of naive CD4 clonotypes were common to several donors.

To note about this clone: Its antigen is as yet unknown.

With 0 bases removed from V and 0 bases from J, the gap between germline ends came to 11 bases. This CDR3 is 16 amino acids long. The germline V gene encodes CDR1 SGDLS and CDR2 YYNGEE. Measured with immunoSEQ multiplex PCR; TCRdb has only the in-frame clones, and not every one. The sample records 550,000 to 700,000 clones, 55% to 85% being singletons. The sequence was collected from a woman in her twenties or thirties in good health. The sample taken for sequencing was memory CD4+ T cells sorted from blood. Subset indicated: CD45RA-negative fraction. J is TRBJ2-3 and V is TRBV9; TRBD2 is a possible D gene (6 bases). The CDR3 reads CASSVGSGSSTDTQYF. Here the CDR3 DNA reads TGTGCCAGCAGCGTAGGTAGCGGCTCTAGCACAGATACGCAGTATTTT. The full variable domain, rest sourced from reference TRBV9 and TRBJ2-3, is DSGVTQTPKHLITATGQRVTLRCSPRSGDLSVYWYQQSLDQGLQFLIQYYNGEERAKGNILERFSAQQFPDLHSELNLSSLELGDSALYFCASSVGSGSSTDTQYFGPGTRLTVL.